The sequence of this T cell receptor beta chain was determined in a study of blood T cell repertoires in COVID-19. About the study: Samples came from the United States, Italy and Spain, spanning acute and convalescent COVID-19. Nucleic acid was either cDNA or gDNA, and it came from T cells, B-cell-depleted T cells, or PBMCs.

This CDR3 spans 15 amino acids. Trimming shortened V by 6 bases and J by 2 bases, and 13 bases separated the two germline ends. Germline V gives CDR1 MNHEY, CDR2 SMNVEV (reference sequence). This clone was seen once. Original processing notes: By means of reference gene primer amplification, nucleated cell counts were estimated. Only in-frame clones appear in the TCRdb table, and some are missing; sequencing was by immunoSEQ multiplex PCR. V and J calls and clone size are those listed in that table; D and trimming were worked out from the DNA. The data show some 150,000 clones, 70% to 90% seen once. The chain has TRBV27 and TRBJ2-2; D not certain. This TCR derives from a human donor with acute or convalescent COVID-19. The donor label of this sample is uncertain. Sequenced sample: peripheral blood. The CDR3 DNA follows: TGTGCCAGCAGGAAGAGGCTTCTAAACACCGGGGAGCTGTTTTTT. Its translation: CASRKRLLNTGELFF.